The 20 T cell receptor beta chains below all came from one sample that was sequenced in a study of shared clonotypes between healthy human individuals. CD45RO-negative, CCR7-positively selected cells formed the naive CD8 fraction, excluding terminally differentiated effector memory CD45RA+ cells. Here immunoSEQ multiplex PCR was the method, and the copy in TCRdb shows in-frame clones only, minus some. The table lists about 2 million clones, 85% to 95% of them singletons. Sequences were obtained from naive CD8+ T cells sorted from blood. Receptors originate from a man aged 18 to 30 in good health.

In nucleotides, the CDR3 is TGTGCCAGCAGTGAACGCCTCGATATAGCAGGTCATGGCAATCAGCCCCAGCATTTT. Encoded protein: CASSERLDIAGHGNQPQHF. The V and J genes are TRBV2 and TRBJ1-5; D is unclear. This CDR3 is 19 amino acids long. Germline CDR1 is SNHLY and CDR2 is FYNNEI. Trimming took off 2 bases at V and 2 bases at J, with 22 bases between the two ends. Full variable domain (outside the CDR3, taken from reference TRBV2 and TRBJ1-5): EPEVTQTPSHQVTQMGQEVILRCVPISNHLYFYWYRQILGQKVEFLVSFYNNEISEKSEIFDDQFSVERPDGSNFTLKIRSTKLEDSAMYFCASSERLDIAGHGNQPQHFGDGTRLSIL.

The J gene is TRBJ2-5, the V gene TRBV7-8; 10 bases match TRBD2. Trimming took 5 bases from V and 4 from J; bases not matched to a gene: 7. The V gene's germline CDR1 is SGHVS and CDR2 FQNEAQ. This CDR3 region has 15 residues. CDR3: CASSLLAGGLETQYF. The DNA for the CDR3 is TGTGCCAGCAGCCTCTTAGCGGGAGGCCTAGAGACCCAGTACTTC.

The chain joins TRBV5-6 to TRBJ2-7; D gene uncertain. The germline V gene has CDR1 SGHDT and CDR2 YYEEEE. The CDR3 runs to 14 residues. The V and J ends lost 1 base and 3 bases respectively, with 11 bases between them. DNA for the CDR3: TGTGCCAGCAGCTTGTCACTTTCCTTCTACGAGCAGTACTTC. Residues: CASSLSLSFYEQYF.

The gene calls are TRBV4-2 and TRBJ2-5, with TRBD2 matching 11 bases. J gave up 3 bases and V 1 base, and 1 base lay outside the gene matches. This CDR3 is 15 amino acids long. CDR1 is LGHNA, CDR2 YNFKEQ, per germline. As DNA, the CDR3 is TGTGCCAGCAGCCAAGCACTAGCGGGAGAAGAGACCCAGTACTTC. It yields the protein CASSQALAGEETQYF.

The rearrangement links TRBV18 to TRBJ2-5; D possibly corresponds to TRBD1 (6 bases). CDR3 length equals 18 residues. From germline, CDR1 is KGHSH and CDR2 LQKENI. Trimming shortened V by 3 bases and J by 3 bases, and 23 bases separated the two germline ends. In nucleotides, the CDR3 is TGTGCCAGCTCACCGGTGCCCGGGCAGGGGCCAATAAAAGAGACCCAGTACTTC. Amino acids: CASSPVPGQGPIKETQYF.

V usage is TRBV7-9 and J usage is TRBJ2-4; the D gene is possibly TRBD1 (6 bases). Trimming took 3 bases from V and 1 from J, leaving 10 bases between them. The germline V gene encodes CDR1 SEHNR and CDR2 FQNEAQ (reference sequence). CDR3 length equals 15 residues. The CDR3: CASSFATGAKNIQYF. In nucleotides, the CDR3 is TGTGCCAGCAGCTTCGCCACAGGGGCCAAAAACATTCAGTACTTC.

The chain is built from TRBV2 and TRBJ1-1; maybe TRBD1 (6 bases). The ends were cut back, 5 bases at V and 7 bases at J, with 11 bases in the middle. CDR1 SNHLY and CDR2 FYNNEI come from the germline V gene. This CDR3 has 12 amino acids. The DNA for the CDR3 is TGTGCCAGCAGTAATACAGGGAATGAAGCTTTCTTT. It is translated as CASSNTGNEAFF.

The rearrangement joins TRBV2 to TRBJ2-7, with 7 bases lining up with TRBD1. V shed 3 bases and J 5 bases; nucleotides not matched to a gene: 4. Germline V gives CDR1 SNHLY, CDR2 FYNNEI. The CDR3 has 13 amino acids. The CDR3 DNA reads TGTGCCAGCAGTGATGTAGGGGGCGACGAGCAGTACTTC. It codes for CASSDVGGDEQYF.

Comment on this clone: The same CDR3 also results from other DNA sequences found in this sample. J is TRBJ1-1 and V is TRBV19; D remains ambiguous. V was shortened by 7 bases and J by 1 base, with 4 bases between the two germline ends. The CDR3 runs to 11 residues. Germline V gene data show CDR1 as LNHDA and CDR2 as SQIVND (reference sequence). As DNA, the CDR3 is TGTGCCAGTACTTGGAACACTGAAGCTTTCTTT. This codes for CASTWNTEAFF.

V and J are TRBV9 and TRBJ1-5; a weak D match, TRBD1 (5 bases). This CDR3 comprises 13 residues. Germline values: CDR1 SGDLS, CDR2 YYNGEE. V was trimmed by 3 bases and J by 6 bases, leaving 10 bases between them. CDR3 sequence reads: CASSAAGGQPQHF. CDR3 DNA sequence: TGTGCCAGCAGCGCCGCCGGGGGTCAGCCCCAGCATTTT. Full variable domain (remainder filled in from reference TRBV9 and TRBJ1-5): DSGVTQTPKHLITATGQRVTLRCSPRSGDLSVYWYQQSLDQGLQFLIQYYNGEERAKGNILERFSAQQFPDLHSELNLSSLELGDSALYFCASSAAGGQPQHFGDGTRLSIL.

This chain joins TRBV6-6 and TRBJ2-7, with D possibly being TRBD1 (5 bases). The CDR3 spans 12 residues. The V end was cut by 5 bases, the J end by 5 bases, with 10 bases between. Germline CDR1 and CDR2: MNHNY and SVGAGI (reference sequence). The chain's CDR3 is CASSPEGDEQYF. The CDR3 DNA is TGTGCCAGCAGTCCCGAAGGGGACGAGCAGTACTTC.

This clone was detected once. The J gene is TRBJ2-6, the V gene TRBV5-4; D ambiguous. Germline CDR1 reads SGHNT; CDR2 reads YYREEE (reference sequence). The CDR3 runs to 15 residues. Deletions cut 6 bases from V and 4 bases from J, with 14 bases between. CDR3 DNA sequence: TGTGCCAGCACTCCGCAAGGGTCGGGGGCCAACGTCCTGACTTTC. As protein: CASTPQGSGANVLTF.

The rearrangement uses TRBV5-6 and TRBJ1-5, with TRBD1 identical over 7 bases. The CDR3 contains 16 residues. V trimming: 3 bases; J trimming: 1 base; junction bases outside the gene matches: 7. CDR1 and CDR2 (germline): SGHDT, YYEEEE. The CDR3 region has the DNA TGTGCCAGCAGCTCCAGACAGGGTGAGAGCAATCAGCCCCAGCATTTT. The encoded protein is CASSSRQGESNQPQHF.

The chain combines TRBV21-1 with TRBJ2-2; the D call TRBD2 from the table was never checked on the DNA. TRBV21-1 is marked as a pseudogene. The CDR3 has 15 amino acids. The CDR3 region has the DNA TGTGCCTTAAGCAAAGGGGAGGGTAAGAAGGGGGAGCTGTTTTTT. It specifies CALSKGEGKKGELFF.

This clone occurred a few times. The chain carries TRBV30 and TRBJ2-7; 8 nucleotides align to TRBD1. This CDR3 is built from 14 residues. V dropped 1 base and J dropped 6; count of bases not matched to a gene: 8. Germline V gene data show CDR1 as GTSNPN and CDR2 as SVGIG (reference sequence). The CDR3 DNA follows: TGTGCCTGGAGTGAAGGACAGGGAGAGAGCGAGCAGTACTTC. Translated, it gives CAWSEGQGESEQYF.

About this clone: Other nucleotide sequences in the sample specify the same CDR3. CDR3 region: CASSLTGDYGYTF. CDR3 DNA: TGTGCCAGCAGCTTAACGGGAGACTATGGCTACACCTTC. The chain couples TRBV11-2 to TRBJ1-2, with D unclear. Per germline, CDR1 SGHAT and CDR2 FQNNGV. Trimming left V 2 bases short and J 3 bases short, with 7 bases between. The CDR3 loop spans 13 amino acids.

This clone was seen only once. This chain links TRBV6-5 with TRBJ2-7; unclear D gene. The CDR3 consists of 12 residues. V was cut by 6 bases and J by 4 bases, with 10 bases left in between. Germline assignment: CDR1 MNHEY and CDR2 SVGAGI. CDR3 loop: CASSASAYEQYF. The CDR3, as DNA: TGTGCCAGCAGCGCAAGCGCTTACGAGCAGTACTTC.

The V call is TRBV7-9, the J call TRBJ2-2; D gene ambiguous. V lost 7 bases, J lost 1 base, and 16 bases lay in between. The V gene's germline CDR1 is SEHNR and CDR2 FQNEAQ (reference sequence). The CDR3 consists of 16 residues. CDR3 DNA: TGTGCCAGCACCCCCCCCTTGGGTGTGAACACCGGGGAGCTGTTTTTT. Translating gives CASTPPLGVNTGELFF.

This clone has a single count. This chain uses TRBV28 with TRBJ2-7, with 7 positions matching TRBD2. CDR3 length: 16 residues. The germline gives CDR1 MDHEN, CDR2 SYDVKM. After removal of 5 bases from V and 4 bases from J, the junction contained 14 bases not matched to a gene. CDR3 DNA sequence: TGTGCCAGCAGTCCATACCCCATCGGGACTATTTACGAGCAGTACTTC. Protein product: CASSPYPIGTIYEQYF.

The rearrangement uses TRBV5-4 and TRBJ2-7; 10 nucleotides align to TRBD1. The germline V gene encodes CDR1 SGHNT and CDR2 YYREEE (reference sequence). V lost 4 bases and J lost 5; bases outside the gene matches: 9. The length of the CDR3 is 15 residues. CDR3 DNA: TGTGCCAGCAGCCTCGGACAGGGGGAGGGCAACGAGCAGTACTTC. This codes for CASSLGQGEGNEQYF.